The 26 T cell receptor beta chains below come from one sample, sequenced in a study of human T cells and chemical hapten exposure. TCRdb re-derived calls from the RACE reads in MiXCR, one entry per CDR3 protein. Among approximately 110,000 distinct CDR3 sequences listed, roughly 9.6% were seen once. The time point: patch test 1, 2 weeks after DPC sensitization. As to treatment: therapeutic diphenylcyclopropenone sensitization with weekly scalp DPC. Material: whole blood, obtained in connection with sensitization to the hapten diphenylcyclopropenone (DPC). The receptors stem from a woman aged 40 to 55 with alopecia areata. Some clones in this sample may be carry-over from other donors' samples.

In this sample, this clonotype turned up a few times. This chain uses TRBV20-1 with TRBJ2-1; D is uncertain. The germline CDR1 and CDR2 sequences are DFQATT and SNEGSKA (reference sequence). The V and J ends lost 8 bases and 0 bases respectively, with 11 bases between them. The CDR3 contains 13 residues. DNA for the CDR3: TGCAGTCCCGGGCGAAGCTCCTACAATGAGCAGTTCTTC. Translation gives CSPGRSSYNEQFF.

Many counts were recorded for this clonotype. A read error may produce the germline difference seen at one junction end. This sequence joins TRBV7-9 and TRBJ2-3; tentatively, D is TRBD2 (7 bases). Germline V lookup: CDR1 SEHNR, CDR2 FQNEAQ (reference sequence). The CDR3 spans 16 residues. The CDR3 DNA reads as TGCGCCAGCAGCGCGGGGCAGGCGGGGGCCTCAGATACGCAGTATTTT. This encodes CASSAGQAGASDTQYF.

About this clonotype: A much bigger clone sits one base away, suggesting this may be a read error. This chain connects TRBV9 to TRBJ1-1; the match to TRBD1 covers 12 bases. Germline assignment: CDR1 SGDLS and CDR2 YYNGEE. V trimming: 3 bases; J trimming: 4 bases; junction bases outside the gene matches: 4. This CDR3 region has 15 residues. The CDR3 reads CASSAWDRGPTEAFF. CDR3 DNA sequence: TGTGCCAGCAGCGCATGGGACAGGGGGCCCACTGAAGCTTTCTTT.

This clonotype showed up just a few times. The chain combines TRBV9 with TRBJ2-3; possibly TRBD2 for D (6 bases). The V gene lost 0 bases and the J gene lost 6 bases, with 8 bases spanning the gap. The CDR3 is 13 amino acids. Germline V gene lookup returns CDR1 SGDLS and CDR2 YYNGEE. CDR3 loop: CASSVVEGDTQYF. CDR3 bases: TGTGCCAGCAGCGTAGTGGAGGGGGATACGCAGTATTTT.

This chain links TRBV7-2 with TRBJ2-5, with D unclear. Trimming shortened V by 4 bases and J by 3 bases, and 9 bases separated the two germline ends. The CDR3 spans 13 residues. The V gene's germline CDR1 is SGHTA and CDR2 FQGNSA. This chain's CDR3 is CASSSGPKETQYF. The CDR3 DNA sequence: TGTGCCAGCAGCTCCGGACCAAAAGAGACCCAGTACTTC. Supplemented by reference TRBV7-2 and TRBJ2-5, the full variable domain reads GAGVSQSPSNKVTEKGKDVELRCDPISGHTALYWYRQSLGQGLEFLIYFQGNSAPDKSGLPSDRFSAERTGGSVSTLTIQRTQQEDSAVYLCASSSGPKETQYFGPGTRLLVL.

The chain uses TRBV11-3 and TRBJ2-1; a weak D match, TRBD2 (6 bases). Per the germline V gene, CDR1 is SGHNT and CDR2 is YENEEA. Trimming stripped 3 bases from V and 0 bases from J, with 9 bases between. The CDR3 runs to 15 residues. The CDR3 nucleotides are TGTGCCAGCAGCTTGGAGACTAGCTCCTACAATGAGCAGTTCTTC. The encoded protein is CASSLETSSYNEQFF.

This clonotype was observed a handful of times. The rearrangement uses TRBV4-2 and TRBJ2-2, with unresolved D. CDR1 and CDR2 from the germline V gene are LGHNA and YNFKEQ. CDR3 size: 14 residues. Trimming took off 0 bases at V and 6 bases at J, with 8 bases between the two ends. The CDR3 DNA reads as TGTGCCAGCAGCCAAGATCTAAGCGCCGGGGAGCTGTTTTTT. This gives the protein CASSQDLSAGELFF.

This clonotype was observed a handful of times. This chain uses TRBV6-5 with TRBJ1-2, with unresolved D. This CDR3 spans 14 amino acids. The germline V gene encodes CDR1 MNHEY and CDR2 SVGAGI. Between the trimmed V and J ends, which lost 10 bases and 3 bases, there was a span of 18 bases. The CDR3 DNA reads TGTGCCACCCGGGAAGGGCCAACTGACTATGGCTACACCTTC. Protein sequence: CATREGPTDYGYTF.

This clonotype was recorded a few times. The V and J genes are TRBV7-9 and TRBJ2-7; 10 bases agree with TRBD1. With 5 bases clipped from V and 9 bases from J, the junction kept 13 bases outside the gene matches. The CDR3 runs 15 residues. Germline V CDR1 and CDR2: SEHNR, FQNEAQ (reference sequence). The CDR3 DNA reads as TGTGCCAGCAGCCAGCCCGGGACAGGGGCCGGACGGCAGTACTTC. Its protein product is CASSQPGTGAGRQYF.

This clonotype was seen ten or more times. This chain connects TRBV24-1 to TRBJ2-4; D ambiguous. The CDR3 has 9 amino acids. Trimming stripped 12 bases from V and 8 bases from J, with 7 bases between. Germline V CDR1 and CDR2: KGHDR, SFDVKD. The DNA of the CDR3 is TGTGCCCCCGCAGACATTCAGTACTTC. Protein sequence: CAPADIQYF.

This clonotype was counted ten times or more. The gene calls are TRBV5-1 and TRBJ2-5; the match to TRBD1 covers 7 bases. Per the germline V gene, CDR1 is SGHRS and CDR2 is YFSETQ. This CDR3 spans 13 amino acids. V lost 4 bases, J lost 5 bases, and 5 bases stayed unmatched. CDR3: CASSREGGETQYF. CDR3 DNA: TGCGCCAGCAGCAGGGAAGGGGGCGAGACCCAGTACTTC.

This clonotype was observed a few times. V and J are TRBV12-3 or TRBV12-4 and TRBJ1-5; no clear D gene. Trimming left V 2 bases short and J 0 bases short, with 5 bases between. The length of the CDR3 is 14 residues. The chain's CDR3 is CASSLRDSNQPQHF. The CDR3 DNA reads as TGTGCCAGCAGTTTAAGGGATAGCAATCAGCCCCAGCATTTT.

This rearrangement joins TRBV28 to TRBJ1-2, with D perhaps matching TRBD1 (5 bases). The germline V gene has CDR1 MDHEN and CDR2 SYDVKM. The CDR3 has 15 residues. Trimming took off 3 bases at V and 2 bases at J, with 13 bases between the two ends. The CDR3 loop reads CASSFEGRTNYGYTF. The CDR3 bases are TGTGCCAGCAGTTTTGAAGGCAGGACAAACTATGGCTACACCTTC.

This clonotype was recorded at least ten times. The rearrangement links TRBV11-3 to TRBJ2-3; maybe TRBD2 (7 bases). Germline CDR1 SGHNT, CDR2 YENEEA. This CDR3 region has 14 residues. Trimming pared 4 bases from V and 5 bases from J, leaving 13 bases between. The CDR3 region has the DNA TGTGCCAGCAGCTCGGGGGAGGGACAAGATACGCAGTATTTT. This codes for CASSSGEGQDTQYF.

This clonotype showed up many times. The chain carries TRBV3-1 and TRBJ2-3, with 13 nucleotides matching TRBD2. The trim removed 5 bases at V and 6 bases at J, leaving 11 bases unmatched. This CDR3 has 17 amino acids. Germline V gives CDR1 LGHDT, CDR2 YNNKEL (reference sequence). CDR3 DNA: TGTGCCAGCAGCAGACGAGGACTAGCGGGAGTGGGGGATACGCAGTATTTT. It is translated as CASSRRGLAGVGDTQYF.

The V call is TRBV6-5, the J call TRBJ1-3; D call uncertain. This CDR3 is built from 14 residues. Deletions cut 6 bases from V and 0 bases from J, with 9 bases between. Germline V gene sequence: CDR1 MNHEY, CDR2 SVGAGI. In DNA, the CDR3 is TGTGCCAGCAGAGAGGGTCCCTCTGGAAACACCATATATTTT. Translating gives CASREGPSGNTIYF.

This clonotype was observed many times. The CDR3 loop reads CSAETGEGNNQPQHF. In DNA, the CDR3 is TGCAGTGCCGAGACAGGGGAAGGTAACAATCAGCCCCAGCATTTT. The V and J genes are TRBV20-1 and TRBJ1-5; 8 bases are shared with TRBD1. Germline trimming cut 6 bases from V and 3 bases from J; bases unmatched to any gene: 10. This CDR3 is built from 15 residues. Per the germline V gene, CDR1 is DFQATT and CDR2 is SNEGSKA (reference sequence).

This clonotype was counted only a few times. The chain combines TRBV18 with TRBJ2-4; D tentatively reads TRBD1 or TRBD2 (5 bases each). The CDR3 spans 14 residues. From germline, CDR1 is KGHSH and CDR2 LQKENI. V shed 2 bases and J shed 5 bases, with 10 bases lying between them. The CDR3 sequence is CASSPMGRQNIQYF. CDR3 nucleotides: TGTGCCAGCTCACCAATGGGACGCCAAAACATTCAGTACTTC. The entire variable domain, with the rest obtained from reference TRBV18 and TRBJ2-4, is as follows: NAGVMQNPRHLVRRRGQEARLRCSPMKGHSHVYWYRQLPEEGLKFMVYLQKENIIDESGMPKERFSAEFPKEGPSILRIQQVVRGDSAAYFCASSPMGRQNIQYFGAGTRLSVL.

In its sample, this clonotype was seen a few times. The rearrangement joins TRBV12-3 or TRBV12-4 to TRBJ1-1; a weak D match, TRBD1 (6 bases). The CDR3 consists of 14 residues. Trimming removed 6 bases from V and 6 bases from J, with 17 bases in between. The CDR3 loop is CASSLLGGLAEAFF. CDR3 bases: TGTGCCAGCAGCCTCCTGGGGGGGCTCGCTGAAGCTTTCTTT.

The sample holds many counts of this clonotype. This chain's CDR3 is CAISGTSGRVGGPYNEQFF. The CDR3 DNA sequence: TGTGCCATCAGTGGGACTAGCGGGAGGGTAGGGGGTCCCTACAATGAGCAGTTCTTC. The chain carries TRBV10-3 and TRBJ2-1; 15 nucleotides line up with TRBD2. Germline V lookup: CDR1 ENHRY, CDR2 SYGVKD. The CDR3 is 19 amino acids. Trimming cost V 4 bases and J 2 bases; bases outside gene matches: 9.

The chain combines TRBV7-6 with TRBJ2-3; D possibly uses TRBD1 or TRBD2 (5 bases each). This CDR3 is 15 amino acids long. The V gene's germline CDR1 is SGHVS and CDR2 FNYEAQ. Trimming pared 6 bases from V and 4 bases from J, leaving 17 bases between. The CDR3 coding sequence is TGTGCCAGCAGTAGGGATTACGGGACCCCAGATACGCAGTATTTT. It translates to CASSRDYGTPDTQYF.

This clonotype has at least ten counts. The chain links TRBV20-1 to TRBJ2-2; 7 bases are shared with TRBD1. The CDR3 covers 11 residues. Per germline, CDR1 DFQATT and CDR2 SNEGSKA (reference sequence). V dropped 7 bases and J dropped 7; count of bases not matched to a gene: 3. CDR3: CSVDRVGELFF. CDR3 in DNA: TGCAGTGTTGACAGGGTCGGGGAGCTGTTTTTT.

This clonotype has more than one count but fewer than ten. The chain recombines TRBV5-7 with TRBJ2-7; TRBD1 aligns across 11 bases. TRBV5-7 is treated as an ORF (open reading frame) with a function not yet certain. The CDR3 has 15 residues. Trimming removed 7 bases from V and 2 bases from J; junction bases left unmatched: 8. The CDR3 nucleotides are TGTGCCAGCCGGACCGGGACAGGGGGAACCTACGAGCAGTACTTC. This translates into CASRTGTGGTYEQYF.

V gene TRBV3-1 combines with J gene TRBJ1-1; D may be TRBD1 (5 bases). The V gene's germline CDR1 is LGHDT and CDR2 YNNKEL (reference sequence). The V end was cut by 4 bases, the J end by 1 base, with 10 bases between. The CDR3 is made up of 14 amino acids. This chain's CDR3 is CASSRRDPNTEAFF. The CDR3 DNA reads TGTGCCAGCAGCCGCAGGGATCCGAACACTGAAGCTTTCTTT.

This sequence joins TRBV29-1 and TRBJ2-1, with 10 bases aligning to TRBD2. CDR3 size: 12 residues. V lost 7 bases and J lost 9; bases outside the gene matches: 6. Germline values: CDR1 SQVTM, CDR2 ANQGSEA. CDR3 amino acids: CSAQREGSEQFF. Written as DNA, the CDR3 is TGCAGCGCTCAGCGGGAGGGAAGTGAGCAGTTCTTC.

This clonotype was seen ten or more times. For the CDR3, the DNA is TGCAGCGTCGCCGGGCTAGCCGACAATGAGCAGTTCTTC. It codes for CSVAGLADNEQFF. V usage is TRBV29-1 and J usage is TRBJ2-1; TRBD2 might be the D (5 bases). CDR1 and CDR2 from the germline V gene are SQVTM and ANQGSEA. The CDR3 covers 13 residues. Trimming removed 6 bases from V and 5 bases from J, with 14 bases in between.